The 8 T cell receptor beta chains listed next were all sequenced from one sample in a study of T-cell reconstitution after alpha-beta-depleted transplantation in children. A library of TCRbeta sequences, prepared with unique molecular identifiers, was generated. One entry per CDR3 protein results from TCRdb running MiXCR on the PCR reads. The data hold a few hundred thousand distinct CDR3 sequences, with 6.6% observed a single time. The specimen comprised PBMCs, sampled before TCRalphabeta/CD19-depleted stem cell transplant. The source of these receptors is a boy aged 2 to 10 with acute lymphoblastic leukemia, due to receive a stem cell transplant.

This clonotype was recorded many times. The genes are TRBV29-1 and TRBJ2-7; weak D call: TRBD1 (5 bases). V gave up 4 bases and J gave up 2 bases, with 12 bases separating them. Looked up from germline, CDR1 is SQVTM and CDR2 is ANQGSEA. This CDR3 has 13 amino acids. The CDR3 loop is CSVVRGEAYEQYF. In DNA form, the CDR3 reads TGCAGCGTTGTAAGGGGCGAGGCCTACGAGCAGTACTTC.

The sample holds many counts of this clonotype. The V call is TRBV28, the J call TRBJ1-6, with TRBD1 matching 9 bases. V lost 9 bases and J lost 6; bases outside the gene matches: 9. Germline V gene sequence: CDR1 MDHEN, CDR2 SYDVKM. The CDR3 is 15 residues long. CDR3 in DNA: TGTGCCAGTATCACACCGGGACAGGGTAATTCACCCCTCCACTTT. Amino acid sequence: CASITPGQGNSPLHF. The complete variable domain, with remaining parts taken from reference TRBV28 and TRBJ1-6, reads DVKVTQSSRYLVKRTGEKVFLECVQDMDHENMFWYRQDPGLGLRLIYFSYDVKMKEKGDIPEGYSVSREKKERFSLILESASTNQTSMYLCASITPGQGNSPLHFGNGTRLTVT.

The sample holds many counts of this clonotype. The chain uses TRBV2 and TRBJ2-2; 7 nucleotides agree with TRBD2. The CDR3 consists of 17 residues. Per germline, CDR1 SNHLY and CDR2 FYNNEI. The trim removed 3 bases at V and 4 bases at J, leaving 11 bases unmatched. CDR3 bases: TGTGCCAGCAGTGATCTCCCCCGGACTAGACGCACCGGGGAGCTGTTTTTT. As protein: CASSDLPRTRRTGELFF.

There are a few counts of this clonotype. This chain connects TRBV20-1 to TRBJ2-7, with 9 bases identical to TRBD1. Per germline, CDR1 DFQATT and CDR2 SNEGSKA (reference sequence). The trim removed 5 bases at V and 4 bases at J, leaving 6 bases unmatched. The length of the CDR3 is 13 residues. CDR3 coding DNA: TGCAGTGCTTGCCCGGGACAGGGATACGAGCAGTACTTC. Its protein is CSACPGQGYEQYF.

The V gene is TRBV10-3, the J gene TRBJ2-5, with D perhaps assigned TRBD1 or TRBD2 (5 bases each). V lost 2 bases, J lost 1 base, and 8 bases lay in between. CDR1 ENHRY and CDR2 SYGVKD come from the germline V gene. This CDR3 spans 14 amino acids. The chain's CDR3 is CAISEGGVQETQYF. DNA of the CDR3: TGTGCCATCAGTGAGGGGGGTGTCCAAGAGACCCAGTACTTC.

This clonotype was picked up a small number of times. The chain uses TRBV5-6 and TRBJ2-1; D may correspond to TRBD1 or TRBD2 (6 bases each). This CDR3 is built from 17 residues. With 6 bases removed from V and 2 bases from J, the gap between germline ends came to 21 bases. Looked up from germline, CDR1 is SGHDT and CDR2 is YYEEEE. DNA for the CDR3: TGTGCCAGCATCCGAATCCGGGAGAACAGGGCCTACAATGAGCAGTTCTTC. This encodes CASIRIRENRAYNEQFF.

J is TRBJ2-7 and V is TRBV13; TRBD1 matches at 8 bases. J was trimmed by 6 bases and V by 7 bases; bases with no gene match: 8. Germline CDR1 is PRHDT and CDR2 is FYEKMQ (reference sequence). This CDR3 has 13 residues. The CDR3 sequence: CASTRGRGREQYF. CDR3 DNA sequence: TGTGCCAGCACCCGGGGCAGGGGGCGCGAGCAGTACTTC.

This clonotype was seen repeatedly, ten times or more. The chain joins TRBV7-9 to TRBJ2-3; TRBD1 agrees at 8 bases. The CDR3 contains 16 residues. Germline values: CDR1 SEHNR, CDR2 FQNEAQ (reference sequence). The V segment lost 5 bases and the J segment 11 bases; nucleotides outside the gene matches: 18. In DNA, the CDR3 is TGTGCCAGCAGCGAAGCCTGGGGACAGGAGGCATTAGGGCAGTATTTT. Its protein is CASSEAWGQEALGQYF.